This is a list of T cell receptor beta chains from one sample in a study of molecular identifiers for immune sequencing clone quantification. TCRdb itself ran the PCR reads through MiXCR, one entry per CDR3 protein. The sample shows some 590,000 distinct CDR3 sequences, less than 30% of them seen only once. The material sequenced was naive CD8+ T cells from blood, with Jurkat cell RNA spiked in. These TCRs come from a human donor in good health. Some libraries in this study had Jurkat cell RNA spiked in. CDR3s include the opening cysteine and the closing phenylalanine or tryptophan. The order of the fields is V gene, D gene, clone size, J gene, CDR3 protein, CDR3 DNA. D genes are given only for firm matches. Size values are once, few and many counts, or a class for expanded clones, and some rows have none.

V: TRBV27; D: .; size: few; J: TRBJ1-4; CDR3: CASRLAVQPGEKLFF; DNA: TGTGCCAGCAGACTCGCGGTACAGCCTGGTGAAAAACTGTTTTTT
V: TRBV7-9; D: .; size: many; J: TRBJ1-2; CDR3: CASSSNRNYGYTF; DNA: TGTGCCAGCAGCTCGAACAGGAATTATGGCTACACCTTC
V: TRBV7-9; D: .; size: many; J: TRBJ1-2; CDR3: CASSSTRTSNYGYTF; DNA: TGTGCCAGCAGCTCTACAAGGACGTCTAACTATGGCTACACCTTC
V: TRBV4-1; D: .; size: few; J: TRBJ2-2; CDR3: CASSQALNTGELFF; DNA: TGCGCCAGCAGCCAAGCTTTGAACACCGGGGAGCTGTTTTTT
V: TRBV27; D: TRBD2; size: .; J: TRBJ2-3; CDR3: CASSSHFSGIQDTQYF; DNA: TGTGCCAGCAGTTCCCACTTTAGCGGGATACAAGATACGCAGTATTTT
V: TRBV6-5; D: .; size: many; J: TRBJ1-2; CDR3: CASSQSGYRDYGYTF; DNA: TGTGCCAGCAGTCAGTCCGGTTACAGGGACTATGGCTACACCTTC
V: TRBV6-5; D: .; size: many; J: TRBJ1-5; CDR3: CASSYSTRRISNQPQHF; DNA: TGTGCCAGCAGTTACTCGACCCGGCGCATCAGCAATCAGCCCCAGCATTTT
V: TRBV4-1; D: .; size: .; J: TRBJ2-2; CDR3: CASRPGTGEQFF; DNA: TGCGCCAGCAGACCCGGGACCGGGGAGCAGTTTTTT
V: TRBV14; D: TRBD1; size: many; J: TRBJ2-3; CDR3: CASSPRGGDRGTDTQYF; DNA: TGTGCCAGCAGCCCTCGAGGGGGGGACAGGGGCACAGATACGCAGTATTTT
V: TRBV20-1; D: TRBD1; size: few; J: TRBJ1-2; CDR3: CSAFSPDRGDYYGYTF; DNA: TGCAGTGCATTCTCGCCGGACAGGGGTGACTACTATGGCTACACCTTC
V: TRBV30; D: TRBD1; size: many; J: TRBJ2-7; CDR3: CAWRETGSAYEQYF; DNA: TGTGCCTGGAGGGAGACAGGGAGTGCCTACGAGCAGTACTTC
V: TRBV7-6; D: .; size: many; J: TRBJ2-3; CDR3: CASSSLGEGTDTQYF; DNA: TGTGCCAGCAGCTCTCTTGGGGAGGGCACAGATACGCAGTATTTT
V: TRBV12-3/TRBV12-4; D: TRBD1; size: few; J: TRBJ2-1; CDR3: CASSLRAPRDSSYNEQFF; DNA: TGTGCCAGCAGCCTTAGAGCTCCCCGGGACAGCTCCTACAATGAGCAGTTCTTC
V: TRBV12-3/TRBV12-4; D: .; size: few; J: TRBJ2-7; CDR3: CASTSRGRDEQYF; DNA: TGTGCCAGCACCTCTAGGGGTAGAGACGAGCAGTACTTC
V: TRBV7-9; D: .; size: few; J: TRBJ1-4; CDR3: CASSLMDEKLFF; DNA: TGTGCCAGCAGCTTGATGGATGAAAAACTGTTTTTT
V: TRBV10-3; D: TRBD1; size: .; J: TRBJ1-6; CDR3: CAISQLPGTGRGSPLHF; DNA: TGTGCCATCAGCCAACTCCCCGGGACAGGGAGGGGTTCACCCCTCCACTTT
V: TRBV6-5; D: TRBD1; size: few; J: TRBJ2-7; CDR3: CASRPGQGRVFPYEQYF; DNA: TGTGCCAGCAGGCCTGGACAGGGCCGAGTTTTCCCCTACGAGCAGTACTTC
V: TRBV4-3; D: TRBD1; size: .; J: TRBJ1-3; CDR3: CASSQDRTGLGSTIYF; DNA: TGCGCCAGCAGCCAAGACAGGACAGGGCTTGGAAGCACCATATATTTT
V: TRBV6-4; D: .; size: .; J: TRBJ2-5; CDR3: CASSGVCGPQETQYF; DNA: TGTGCCAGCAGTGGGGTTTGTGGACCACAAGAGACCCAGTACTTC
V: TRBV6-2/TRBV6-3; D: .; size: many; J: TRBJ2-3; CDR3: CASSYWDIESTDTQYF; DNA: TGTGCCAGCAGTTATTGGGACATCGAAAGCACAGATACGCAGTATTTT
V: TRBV4-2; D: TRBD2; size: many; J: TRBJ2-7; CDR3: CASSGGLAYEQYF; DNA: TGTGCCAGCAGCGGAGGACTAGCCTACGAGCAGTACTTC
V: TRBV9; D: TRBD1; size: .; J: TRBJ2-5; CDR3: CASSVKSGQESQDQETQYF; DNA: TGTGCCAGCAGCGTAAAGTCGGGACAGGAAAGCCAGGACCAAGAGACCCAGTACTTC
V: TRBV19; D: .; size: few; J: TRBJ1-5; CDR3: CASRDGVSNQPQHF; DNA: TGTGCCAGTAGAGACGGGGTTAGCAATCAGCCCCAGCATTTT
V: TRBV6-5; D: TRBD1; size: few; J: TRBJ2-5; CDR3: CASSQIPGQQETQYF; DNA: TGTGCCAGCAGCCAGATACCGGGACAGCAAGAGACCCAGTACTTC
V: TRBV4-3; D: .; size: many; J: TRBJ1-4; CDR3: CASSQDIQPRGEKLFF; DNA: TGCGCCAGCAGCCAAGATATCCAACCCAGGGGTGAAAAACTGTTTTTT
V: TRBV21-1; D: .; size: .; J: TRBJ2-5; CDR3: CASNIRGPCGQETQYF; DNA: TGTGCCAGCAACATCAGGGGGCCCTGTGGCCAAGAGACCCAGTACTTC
V: TRBV10-3; D: .; size: .; J: TRBJ1-1; CDR3: CAISDISGNTEAFF; DNA: TGTGCCATCAGTGATATCTCAGGGAACACTGAAGCTTTCTTT